This T cell receptor (beta chain) was identified in a study of shared clonotypes between healthy human individuals. Worth noting for this clone: Other DNA sequences in the same sample also yield this CDR3.

Naive CD8 cells were CD45RO-negative, positively selected for CCR7, excluding terminally differentiated effector memory CD45RA+ cells. This CDR3 comprises 11 residues. CDR1 is SGHNT, CDR2 YYREEE, per germline (reference sequence). V lost 5 bases and J 4 bases, leaving 7 bases between the germline ends. The table came from immunoSEQ multiplex PCR; TCRdb's copy has only in-frame clones and leaves some out. Seen here are hundreds of thousands of clones, approximately 95% observed once, and the top ten hold over 0.09%. The receptor was derived from a woman in her thirties in good health. Material for sequencing was naive CD8+ T cells sorted from blood. The chain employs TRBV5-4 and TRBJ2-7; D not certain. This CDR3 is CASSSLYEQYF. DNA of the CDR3: TGTGCCAGCAGTAGTCTGTACGAGCAGTACTTC.